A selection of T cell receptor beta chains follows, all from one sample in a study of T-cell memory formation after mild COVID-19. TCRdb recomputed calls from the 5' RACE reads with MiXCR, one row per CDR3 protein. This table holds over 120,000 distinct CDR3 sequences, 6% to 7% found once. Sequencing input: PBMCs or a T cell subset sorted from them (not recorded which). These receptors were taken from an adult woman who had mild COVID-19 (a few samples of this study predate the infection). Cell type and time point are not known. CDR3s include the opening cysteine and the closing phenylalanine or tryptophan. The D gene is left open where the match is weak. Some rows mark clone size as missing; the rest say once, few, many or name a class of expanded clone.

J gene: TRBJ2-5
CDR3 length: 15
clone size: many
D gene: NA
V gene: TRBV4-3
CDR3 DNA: TGCGCCAGCAGCCAAGATCGCGCTTACCAAGAGACCCAGTACTTC
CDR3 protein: CASSQDRAYQETQYF

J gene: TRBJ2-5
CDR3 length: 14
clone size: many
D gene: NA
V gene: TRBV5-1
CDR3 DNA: TGCGCCAGCAGCTTGGTAGGCCTACAAGAGACCCAGTACTTC
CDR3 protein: CASSLVGLQETQYF

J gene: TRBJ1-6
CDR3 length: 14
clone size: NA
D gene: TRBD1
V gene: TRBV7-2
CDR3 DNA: TGTGCCAGCAGCGAGAGACAGGGAAGGGCCCCCCTCCACTTT
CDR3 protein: CASSERQGRAPLHF

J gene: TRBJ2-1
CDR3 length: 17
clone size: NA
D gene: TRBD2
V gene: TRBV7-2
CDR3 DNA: TGTGCCAGCAGCCCTACGGGACTAGCGGGAGCCTACAATGAGCAGTTCTTC
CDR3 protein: CASSPTGLAGAYNEQFF

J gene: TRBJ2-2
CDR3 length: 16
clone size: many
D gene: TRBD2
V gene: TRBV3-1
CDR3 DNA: TGTGCCAGCAGCCACCTGCGGGGGGGCAACACCGGGGAGCTGTTTTTT
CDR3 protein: CASSHLRGGNTGELFF

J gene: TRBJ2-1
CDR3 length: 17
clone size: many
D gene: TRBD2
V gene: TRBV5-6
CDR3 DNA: TGTGCCAGCACCCTAGCGGGGGATCCTAGCTCCTACAATGAGCAGTTCTTC
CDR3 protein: CASTLAGDPSSYNEQFF

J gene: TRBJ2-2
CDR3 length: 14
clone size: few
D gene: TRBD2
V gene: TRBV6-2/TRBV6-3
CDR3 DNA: TGTGCCAGTACTAGCGGGAGATCGGGCGGGGAGCTGTTTTTT
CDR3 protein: CASTSGRSGGELFF

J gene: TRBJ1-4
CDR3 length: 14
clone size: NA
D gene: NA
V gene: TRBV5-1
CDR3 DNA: TGCGCCAGCAGCCGTTCCGACCTCAATGAAAAACTGTTTTTT
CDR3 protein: CASSRSDLNEKLFF

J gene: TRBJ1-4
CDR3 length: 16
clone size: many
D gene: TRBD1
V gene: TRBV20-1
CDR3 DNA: TGCAGTGCTAGAGTAAGGACAGGGGGCCGGAATGAAAAACTGTTTTTT
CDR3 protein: CSARVRTGGRNEKLFF

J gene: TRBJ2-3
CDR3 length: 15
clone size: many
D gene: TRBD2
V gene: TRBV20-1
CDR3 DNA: TGCAGTGCCCAAAGGGCTAGCGGGACCTATTATACGCAGTATTTT
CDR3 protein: CSAQRASGTYYTQYF

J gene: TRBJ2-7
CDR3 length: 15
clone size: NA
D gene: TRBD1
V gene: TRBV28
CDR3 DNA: TGTGCCAGCACCAGGACAGGGGTCAAGACCTACGAGCAGTACTTC
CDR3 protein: CASTRTGVKTYEQYF

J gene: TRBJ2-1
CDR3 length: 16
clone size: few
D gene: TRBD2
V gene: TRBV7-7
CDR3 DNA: TGTGCCAGCAGCCGACCTAGCGGGGAAGGGTACAATGAGCAGTTCTTC
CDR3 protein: CASSRPSGEGYNEQFF

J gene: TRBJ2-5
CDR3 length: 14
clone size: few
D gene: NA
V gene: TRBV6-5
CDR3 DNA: TGTGCCAGCAGGAGAGGGACTCTCCAAGAGACCCAGTACTTC
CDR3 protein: CASRRGTLQETQYF

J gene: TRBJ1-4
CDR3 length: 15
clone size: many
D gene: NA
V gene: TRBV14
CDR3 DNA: TGTGCCAGCAGCCTGGTGGGCCCTCTTAATGAAAAACTGTTTTTT
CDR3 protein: CASSLVGPLNEKLFF

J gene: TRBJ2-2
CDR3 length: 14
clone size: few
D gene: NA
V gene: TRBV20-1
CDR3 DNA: TGCAGTGCTAGAGGCCCAGGTGGGACCGGGGAGCTGTTTTTT
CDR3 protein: CSARGPGGTGELFF

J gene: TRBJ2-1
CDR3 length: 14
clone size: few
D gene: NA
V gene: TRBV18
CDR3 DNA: TGTGCCAGCCATGGAGGGACAGCCTCCAATGAGCAGTTCTTC
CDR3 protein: CASHGGTASNEQFF

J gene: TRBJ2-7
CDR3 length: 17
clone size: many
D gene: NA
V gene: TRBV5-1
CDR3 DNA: TGCGCCAGCAGCCCACTTTACTCGGGGGGCCCATTCTACGAGCAGTACTTC
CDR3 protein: CASSPLYSGGPFYEQYF

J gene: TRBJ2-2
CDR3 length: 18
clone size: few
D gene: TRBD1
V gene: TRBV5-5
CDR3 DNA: TGTGCCAGCAGCCGCATCGGACAGGGGTTGACGAACACCGGGGAGCTGTTTTTT
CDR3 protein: CASSRIGQGLTNTGELFF

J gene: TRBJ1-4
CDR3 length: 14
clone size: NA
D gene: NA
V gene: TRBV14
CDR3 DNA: TGTGCCAGCAGCCAAGCAGGGTTGGATGAAAAACTGTTTTTT
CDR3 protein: CASSQAGLDEKLFF

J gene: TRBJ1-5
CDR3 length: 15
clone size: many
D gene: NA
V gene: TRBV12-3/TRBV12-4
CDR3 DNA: TGTGCCAGCGATGCGGGGGGTTCAATCGGTCAGCCCCAGCATTTT
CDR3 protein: CASDAGGSIGQPQHF

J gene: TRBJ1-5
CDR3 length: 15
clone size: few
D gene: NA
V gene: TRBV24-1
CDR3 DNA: TGTGCCACCAGTCCCCAGGGCCCAAGCAATCAGCCCCAGCATTTT
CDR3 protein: CATSPQGPSNQPQHF

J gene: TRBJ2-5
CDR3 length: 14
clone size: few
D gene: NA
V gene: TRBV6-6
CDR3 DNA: TGTGCCAGCAGTTACGGAGTCGGTCAGGAGACCCAGTACTTC
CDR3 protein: CASSYGVGQETQYF

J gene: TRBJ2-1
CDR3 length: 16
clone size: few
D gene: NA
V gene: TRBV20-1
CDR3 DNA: TGCAGTGCTAGAGATTTTACAGGGAGCTCCTACAATGAGCAGTTCTTC
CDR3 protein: CSARDFTGSSYNEQFF

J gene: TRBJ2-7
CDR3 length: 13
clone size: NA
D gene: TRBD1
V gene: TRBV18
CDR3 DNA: TGTGCCATCTCAAATCAGGGGGCGAACGAGCAGTACTTC
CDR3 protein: CAISNQGANEQYF

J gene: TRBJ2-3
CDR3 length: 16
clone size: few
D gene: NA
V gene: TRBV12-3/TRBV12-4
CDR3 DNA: TGTGCCAGCAGTCCTCCGCCAACTAGTGGGCAAGATACGCAGTATTTT
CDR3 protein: CASSPPPTSGQDTQYF

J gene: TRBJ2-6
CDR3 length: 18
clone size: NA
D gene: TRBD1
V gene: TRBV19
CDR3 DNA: TGTGCCAGTAGTATTACAGGGACAGGGATACCTGGGGCCAACGTCCTGACTTTC
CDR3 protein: CASSITGTGIPGANVLTF

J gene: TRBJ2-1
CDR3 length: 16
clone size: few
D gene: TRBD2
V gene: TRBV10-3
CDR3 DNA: TGTGCCATCAGTGAGGATAGCGGGAGCTCCTACAATGAGCAGTTCTTC
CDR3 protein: CAISEDSGSSYNEQFF

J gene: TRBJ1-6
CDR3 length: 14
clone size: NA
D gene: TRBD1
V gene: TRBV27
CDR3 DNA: TGTGCCAGCAGTTCGGGCAGGGGGCGTTCACCCCTCCACTTT
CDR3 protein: CASSSGRGRSPLHF

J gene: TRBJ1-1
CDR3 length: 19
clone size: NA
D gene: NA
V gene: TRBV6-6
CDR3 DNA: TGTGCCAGCAGTTACGCCCTAACCCCATTGACAGGCCAGAACACTGAAGCTTTCTTT
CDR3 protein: CASSYALTPLTGQNTEAFF

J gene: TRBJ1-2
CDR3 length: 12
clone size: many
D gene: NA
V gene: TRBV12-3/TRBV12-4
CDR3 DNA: TGTGCCAGCACCCCCGTTGGCTATGGCTACACCTTC
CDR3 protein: CASTPVGYGYTF

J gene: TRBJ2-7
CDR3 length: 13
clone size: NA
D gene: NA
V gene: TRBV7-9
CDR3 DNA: TGTGCCAGCAGCCTAGGGGGGAACGGCGAGCAGTACTTC
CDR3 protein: CASSLGGNGEQYF

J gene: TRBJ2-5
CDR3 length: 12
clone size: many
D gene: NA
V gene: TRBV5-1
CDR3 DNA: TGTGCCAGCAGCTTAGAAGGGGAGACCCAGTACTTC
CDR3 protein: CASSLEGETQYF

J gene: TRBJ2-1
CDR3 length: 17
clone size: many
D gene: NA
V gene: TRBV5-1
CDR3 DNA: TGCGCCAGCAGCTTGAAGGGTGTGGGGGAGTCGGTCAATGAGCAGTTCTTC
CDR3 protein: CASSLKGVGESVNEQFF

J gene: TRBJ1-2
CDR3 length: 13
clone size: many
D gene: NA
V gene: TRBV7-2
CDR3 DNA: TGTGCCAGCAGCTTCACTACTAACTATGGCTACACCTTC
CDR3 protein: CASSFTTNYGYTF

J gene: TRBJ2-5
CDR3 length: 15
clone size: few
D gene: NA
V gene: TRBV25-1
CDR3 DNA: TGTGCCAGCAGTGCACCACGGACAGTACAAGAGACCCAGTACTTC
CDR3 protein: CASSAPRTVQETQYF

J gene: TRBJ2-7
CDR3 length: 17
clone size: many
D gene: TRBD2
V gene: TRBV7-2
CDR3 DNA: TGTGCCAGCAGCTTAGGCAGTCTAGCGGGTTCCCCCTACGAGCAGTACTTC
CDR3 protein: CASSLGSLAGSPYEQYF

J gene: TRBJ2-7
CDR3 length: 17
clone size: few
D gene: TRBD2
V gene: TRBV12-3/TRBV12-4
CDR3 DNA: TGTGCCAGCAGTTTGCGGCTAGCGGGAAAGCAGACCTACGAGCAGTACTTC
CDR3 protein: CASSLRLAGKQTYEQYF

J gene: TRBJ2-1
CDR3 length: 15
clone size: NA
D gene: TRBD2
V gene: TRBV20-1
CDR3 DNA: TGCAGTGCAAAACCCGGGACTAATATCTACAATGAGCAGTTCTTC
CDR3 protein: CSAKPGTNIYNEQFF

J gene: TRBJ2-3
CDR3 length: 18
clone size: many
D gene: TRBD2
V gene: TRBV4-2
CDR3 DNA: TGTGCCAGCAGCCAGGATTCGTCCGGGCGGGGGAGCACAGATACGCAGTATTTT
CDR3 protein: CASSQDSSGRGSTDTQYF

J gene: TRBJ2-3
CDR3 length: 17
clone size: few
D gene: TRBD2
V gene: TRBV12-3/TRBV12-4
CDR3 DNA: TGTGCCAGCAGTCGCTTCCGGACTAGCGGGAGGACAGATACGCAGTATTTT
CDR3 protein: CASSRFRTSGRTDTQYF

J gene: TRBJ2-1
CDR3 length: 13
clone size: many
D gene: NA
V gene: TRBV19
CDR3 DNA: TGTGCCTCGGCCGGGACACAACTCAATGAGCAGTTCTTC
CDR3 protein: CASAGTQLNEQFF

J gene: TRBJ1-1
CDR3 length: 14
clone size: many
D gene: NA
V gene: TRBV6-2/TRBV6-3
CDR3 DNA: TGTGCCAGCAGTTTGGTGGGACCCCAAGCTGAAGCTTTCTTT
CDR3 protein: CASSLVGPQAEAFF

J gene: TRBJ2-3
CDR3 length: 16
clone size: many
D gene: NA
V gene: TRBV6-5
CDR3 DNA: TGTGCCAGCAGTTACGGGGCACAAAGCCCCACAGATACGCAGTATTTT
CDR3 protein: CASSYGAQSPTDTQYF

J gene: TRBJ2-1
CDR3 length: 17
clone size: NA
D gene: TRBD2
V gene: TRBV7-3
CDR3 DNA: TGTGCCAGCAGCCTGACTAGCGGGGGGGCCCCCTACAATGAGCAGTTCTTC
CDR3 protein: CASSLTSGGAPYNEQFF

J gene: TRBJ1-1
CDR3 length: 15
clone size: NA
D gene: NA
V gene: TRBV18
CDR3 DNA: TGTGCCAGCTCACCCCCACAGGTCCCGAACACTGAAGCTTTCTTT
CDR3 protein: CASSPPQVPNTEAFF

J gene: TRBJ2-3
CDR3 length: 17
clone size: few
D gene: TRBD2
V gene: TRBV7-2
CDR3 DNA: TGTGCCAGCAGCCAGGGACTAGCGGGGGGGGTGTTTGATACGCAGTATTTT
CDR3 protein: CASSQGLAGGVFDTQYF

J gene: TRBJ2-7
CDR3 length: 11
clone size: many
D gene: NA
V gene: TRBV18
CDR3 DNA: TGTGCCAGCTCGAGGGACTACGAGCAGTACTTC
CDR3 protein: CASSRDYEQYF

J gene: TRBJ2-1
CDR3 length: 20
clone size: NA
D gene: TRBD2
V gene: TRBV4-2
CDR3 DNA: TGTGCCAGCAGCCAAGATAGCGCTAGCGGGGTGAACGGGGCCTACAATGAGCAGTTCTTC
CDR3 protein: CASSQDSASGVNGAYNEQFF

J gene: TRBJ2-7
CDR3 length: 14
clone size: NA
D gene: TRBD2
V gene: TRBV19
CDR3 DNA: TGTGCCAGTAGTATCTCTAGCGGGAGTTGGGAGCAGTACTTC
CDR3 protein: CASSISSGSWEQYF

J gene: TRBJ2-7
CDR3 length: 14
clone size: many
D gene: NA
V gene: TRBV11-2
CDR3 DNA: TGTGCCAGCAGCTTACGTGCCCCTTCCTACGAGCAGTACTTC
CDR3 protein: CASSLRAPSYEQYF

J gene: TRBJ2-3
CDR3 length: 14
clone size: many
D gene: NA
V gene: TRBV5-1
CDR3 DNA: TGCGCCAGCAGCGCGGGCCGTAGCACAGATACGCAGTATTTT
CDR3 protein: CASSAGRSTDTQYF

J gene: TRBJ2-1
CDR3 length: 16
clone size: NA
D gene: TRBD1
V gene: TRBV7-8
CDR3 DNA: TGTGCCAGCAGCTTAGCGTACAGGACAGGGGGCAATGAGCAGTTCTTC
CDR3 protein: CASSLAYRTGGNEQFF